These T cell receptor beta chains were read from a single sample in a study of shared clonotypes between healthy human individuals. This table comes from immunoSEQ multiplex PCR, and its TCRdb copy is limited to in-frame clones, with some not included. The table includes roughly 1,100,000 clones, approximately 68% detected once. Input material: memory CD4+ T cells sorted from blood. The receptors shown here come from a man younger than 35 in good health. Both conserved end residues are part of each CDR3.

j_call v_call cdr3_aa
TRBJ1-2 TRBV5-1 CASSLGQIQYGYTF
TRBJ2-1 TRBV30 CAWKGGQGYYNEQFF
TRBJ1-2 TRBV18 CASSPYREADGYTF
TRBJ2-2 TRBV5-1 CASSSGTQPGELFF
TRBJ1-2 TRBV7-2 CASSLTGSSNYGYTF
TRBJ2-3 TRBV16 CASSQSKDTQYF
TRBJ2-2 TRBV4-2 CASSQVPSGNAGELFF
TRBJ1-2 TRBV9 CASSGPYGASGYTF
TRBJ2-2 TRBV15 CATSRDYGSGELFF
TRBJ1-3 TRBV10-3 CAISESAGTGNTIYF
TRBJ1-2 TRBV28 CASSYGGAYGYTF
TRBJ2-5 TRBV6-1 CASIPTRGETQYF
TRBJ1-1 TRBV5-8 CASSSGTLNTEAFF
TRBJ2-2 TRBV6-5 CASRGTGSSTGELFF
TRBJ1-6 TRBV2 CASRGEGPSNSPLHF
TRBJ2-1 TRBV9 CASSVGLVDPNEQFF
TRBJ1-5 TRBV5-1 CASSLEGLNQPQHF